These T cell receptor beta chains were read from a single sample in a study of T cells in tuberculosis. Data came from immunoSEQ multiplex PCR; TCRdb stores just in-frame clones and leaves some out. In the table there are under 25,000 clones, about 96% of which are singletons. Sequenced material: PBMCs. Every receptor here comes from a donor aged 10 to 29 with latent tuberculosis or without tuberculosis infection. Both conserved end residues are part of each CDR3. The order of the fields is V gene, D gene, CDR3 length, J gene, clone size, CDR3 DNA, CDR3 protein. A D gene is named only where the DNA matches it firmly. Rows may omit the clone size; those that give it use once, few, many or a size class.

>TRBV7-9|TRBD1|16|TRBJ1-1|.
TGTGCCAGCAGCCCCGGGACAGGGGGGTGGAACACTGAAGCTTTCTTT
CASSPGTGGWNTEAFF
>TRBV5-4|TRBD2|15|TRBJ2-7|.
TGTGCCAGCAGCCCCCCCTCGCGGGAGTCCTACGAGCAGTACTTC
CASSPPSRESYEQYF
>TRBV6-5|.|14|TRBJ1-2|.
TGTGCCAGCAGTTACTCGAGGGTGTGGGCCCACTACACCTTC
CASSYSRVWAHYTF
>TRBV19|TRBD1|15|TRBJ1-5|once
TGTGCCAGTAAGGCACAACCCAGGGGGGATCAGCCCCAGCATTTT
CASKAQPRGDQPQHF
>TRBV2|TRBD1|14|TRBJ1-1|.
TGTGCCAGCAGTGCGCGGACAGGGGGGAGTGAAGCTTTCTTT
CASSARTGGSEAFF
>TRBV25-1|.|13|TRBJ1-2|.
TGTGCCAGCAGTACCGGGACAAGGGATGGCTACACCTTC
CASSTGTRDGYTF
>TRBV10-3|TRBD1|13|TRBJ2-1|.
TGTGCCATCAGTGAACCCGGGACAGTCGGGCAGTTCTTC
CAISEPGTVGQFF
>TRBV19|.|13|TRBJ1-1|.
TGTGCCAGTAGTAGCGGGTTGGGCACTGAAGCTTTCTTT
CASSSGLGTEAFF
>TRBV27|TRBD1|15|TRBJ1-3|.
TGTGCCAGCAGGACACAGGGGGCTTATGGAAACACCATATATTTT
CASRTQGAYGNTIYF
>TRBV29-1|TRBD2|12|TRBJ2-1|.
TGCAGCGTTGAATCTTCTAGCGGGAATCGGTTCTTC
CSVESSSGNRFF